The 30 T cell receptor beta chains given below trace back to one sample, sequenced in a study of T cell repertoires and HLA-DP antigens. The antigens for these receptors are not known. The repertoire was sequenced with immunoSEQ multiplex PCR; TCRdb's copy has only in-frame clones and lacks some. The table has approximately 73,000 clones, 80% seen once. The sample taken for sequencing was CD4+ T cells from PBMCs. The receptors come from a man in his sixties in good health and CMV-seronegative.

This rearrangement joins TRBV7-9 to TRBJ1-5; D may be TRBD1 (6 bases). This CDR3 is built from 19 residues. The V gene lost 5 bases and the J gene lost 7 bases, with 30 bases spanning the gap. Germline V gene data show CDR1 as SEHNR and CDR2 as FQNEAQ (reference sequence). CDR3 protein: CASSGYSGITGPDYQPQHF. In DNA form, the CDR3 reads TGTGCCAGCAGCGGATACAGTGGGATAACAGGGCCGGATTACCAGCCCCAGCATTTT.

The CDR3 sequence is CASSLMDRSEGYTF. In DNA, the CDR3 is TGTGCCAGCAGCTTAATGGACCGGTCGGAAGGCTACACCTTC. J is TRBJ1-2 and V is TRBV2; D remains ambiguous. Trimming took 6 bases from V and 8 from J, leaving 19 bases between them. The CDR3 sequence is 14 residues long. Germline CDR1 SNHLY, CDR2 FYNNEI.

This sequence joins TRBV7-2 and TRBJ2-2; D remains ambiguous. Germline CDR1 reads SGHTA; CDR2 reads FQGNSA. The length of the CDR3 is 16 residues. Trimming shortened V by 5 bases and J by 0 bases, and 13 bases separated the two germline ends. The CDR3 DNA is TGTGCCAGCAGCCGGAGAACCCTTTCGAACACCGGGGAGCTGTTTTTT. Protein sequence: CASSRRTLSNTGELFF.

This clone was recorded only once. V usage is TRBV5-1 and J usage is TRBJ2-1, with 11 positions matching TRBD2. The CDR3 sequence is 17 residues long. The junction had 5 bases not matched to a gene; V was cut back by 0 bases and J by 3 bases. Looked up from germline, CDR1 is SGHRS and CDR2 is YFSETQ. CDR3 sequence reads: CASSLVPTSGDYNEQFF. As DNA, the CDR3 is TGCGCCAGCAGCTTGGTTCCGACTAGCGGGGACTACAATGAGCAGTTCTTC. The full variable domain, completed using reference TRBV5-1 and TRBJ2-1, is KAGVTQTPRYLIKTRGQQVTLSCSPISGHRSVSWYQQTPGQGLQFLFEYFSETQRNKGNFPGRFSGRQFSNSRSEMNVSTLELGDSALYLCASSLVPTSGDYNEQFFGPGTRLTVL.

The chain carries TRBV9 and TRBJ2-3; TRBD2 agrees at 10 bases. V dropped 3 bases and J dropped 3; count of bases not matched to a gene: 10. Germline-derived CDR1 and CDR2 are SGDLS and YYNGEE. The CDR3 is 17 residues long. The CDR3 sequence is CASSAASTSGLTDTQYF. In DNA form, the CDR3 reads TGTGCCAGCAGCGCGGCCTCGACTAGCGGGTTGACAGATACGCAGTATTTT. The full variable domain, completed using reference TRBV9 and TRBJ2-3, is DSGVTQTPKHLITATGQRVTLRCSPRSGDLSVYWYQQSLDQGLQFLIQYYNGEERAKGNILERFSAQQFPDLHSELNLSSLELGDSALYFCASSAASTSGLTDTQYFGPGTRLTVL.

This rearrangement joins TRBV6-5 to TRBJ2-4; no definite D call. Looked up from germline, CDR1 is MNHEY and CDR2 is SVGAGI. This CDR3 has 13 amino acids. The V end was cut by 6 bases, the J end by 0 bases, with 6 bases between. CDR3 nucleotide sequence: TGTGCCAGCAGCGGCGGAGCCAAAAACATTCAGTACTTC. Translated: CASSGGAKNIQYF.

A few counts support this clone. The rearrangement uses TRBV7-2 and TRBJ1-5; a possible D gene is TRBD1 (5 bases). The CDR3 is 17 amino acids. The V gene's germline CDR1 is SGHTA and CDR2 FQGNSA. V lost 5 bases, J lost 6 bases, and 23 bases lay in between. The CDR3 loop reads CASSVQSGLRQGQPQHF. As DNA, the CDR3 is TGTGCCAGCAGCGTCCAATCGGGGTTGAGGCAGGGTCAGCCCCAGCATTTT.

The CDR3 nucleotides read TGTGCCAGTAGTATAGACAGGGGCCGATCCTACGAGCAGTACTTC. Translation: CASSIDRGRSYEQYF. V is TRBV19 and J is TRBJ2-7, with D maybe TRBD1 (6 bases). CDR1 and CDR2 (germline): LNHDA, SQIVND (reference sequence). V lost 0 bases and J lost 1, with 10 bases in between. The CDR3 sequence is 15 residues long. Filled out from reference TRBV19 and TRBJ2-7, the complete variable domain reads DGGITQSPKYLFRKEGQNVTLSCEQNLNHDAMYWYRQDPGQGLRLIYYSQIVNDFQKGDIAEGYSVSREKKESFPLTVTSAQKNPTAFYLCASSIDRGRSYEQYFGPGTRLTVT.

V usage is TRBV10-2 and J usage is TRBJ2-1, with a tentative D call TRBD1 (6 bases). The V end was cut by 6 bases, the J end by 8 bases, with 11 bases between. In germline, CDR1 is WSHSY, CDR2 SAAADI. There are 12 residues in the CDR3. CDR3 sequence (DNA): TGCGCCAGCAGCGTACAGGGCGATGAGCAGTTCTTC. It yields the protein CASSVQGDEQFF.

This chain connects TRBV5-1 to TRBJ2-3, with 11 bases aligning to TRBD1. CDR1 SGHRS and CDR2 YFSETQ come from the germline V gene. The J segment lost 4 bases and the V segment lost 4 bases, leaving 8 bases of the junction unmatched. CDR3 size: 16 residues. The DNA of the CDR3 is TGCGCCAGCAGCCGCCGGCCGGGACAGGGGGCAGATACGCAGTATTTT. Its protein product is CASSRRPGQGADTQYF.

This chain connects TRBV19 to TRBJ2-1, with TRBD2 matching over 7 bases. The length of the CDR3 is 17 residues. CDR1 is LNHDA and CDR2 is SQIVND in the germline V gene (reference sequence). V dropped 5 bases and J dropped 0; count of bases not matched to a gene: 10. As DNA, the CDR3 is TGTGCCAGTAGTCCCTCCCCTCTAGCGGTCTCCTACAATGAGCAGTTCTTC. Its protein is CASSPSPLAVSYNEQFF.

The chain carries TRBV5-4 and TRBJ2-2; possible D gene TRBD1, 8 bases. V lost 2 bases to trimming and J lost 6 bases, with 11 bases between them. The CDR3 is 14 residues long. Germline CDR1 is SGHNT and CDR2 is YYREEE (reference sequence). The CDR3 reads CASSLQGGSGELFF. The CDR3, as DNA: TGTGCCAGCAGCTTACAGGGGGGGTCCGGGGAGCTGTTTTTT.

This clone showed up just once. The chain uses TRBV4-2 and TRBJ2-7, with 7 bases that match TRBD1. Germline V gives CDR1 LGHNA, CDR2 YNFKEQ. The ends lost 0 bases at V and 3 bases at J; junction bases unmatched: 8. The CDR3 length is 16 residues. Written as DNA, the CDR3 is TGTGCCAGCAGCCAAGATCGGACAGGTGGATTCTACGAGCAGTACTTC. Protein sequence: CASSQDRTGGFYEQYF.

As regards this clone: The same CDR3 can be traced to other DNA sequences in this sample. The chain carries TRBV5-1 and TRBJ1-1; 8 bases line up with TRBD1. Looked up from germline, CDR1 is SGHRS and CDR2 is YFSETQ. This CDR3 contains 14 residues. The ends lost 4 bases at V and 1 base at J; junction bases unmatched: 3. The CDR3, as DNA: TGCGCCAGCAGCCCCGGGACAGGGAACACTGAAGCTTTCTTT. This codes for CASSPGTGNTEAFF.

The chain is built from TRBV7-9 and TRBJ2-7, with D possibly TRBD1 on 6 matching bases. The germline V gene encodes CDR1 SEHNR and CDR2 FQNEAQ (reference sequence). V was clipped by 1 base and J by 1 base, with 8 bases between them. The CDR3 is 14 residues long. CDR3 sequence: CASSLGTASYEQYF. The CDR3, as DNA: TGTGCCAGCAGCTTAGGGACAGCTTCCTACGAGCAGTACTTC.

The chain has TRBV9 and TRBJ2-3, with 11 bases identical to TRBD2. The CDR3 is 16 amino acids. Germline values: CDR1 SGDLS, CDR2 YYNGEE. V was pared by 4 bases and J by 2 bases, with 6 bases of the junction left unmatched. Here the CDR3 reads CASSSLSGRATDTQYF. The CDR3 DNA sequence: TGTGCCAGCAGCTCACTTAGCGGGAGGGCCACAGATACGCAGTATTTT.

This clone was seen only a few times. CDR3 in amino acids: CASSLGGRAYGETQYF. The CDR3 bases are TGTGCCAGCAGCTTGGGCGGGAGGGCCTATGGAGAGACCCAGTACTTC. The chain is built from TRBV7-6 and TRBJ2-5; TRBD2 matches 9 bases. Unmatched junction bases numbered 9, after V lost 3 bases and J lost 4 bases. From germline, CDR1 is SGHVS and CDR2 FNYEAQ. The CDR3 has 16 amino acids.

The V and J genes are TRBV7-6 and TRBJ1-1; a weak D match, TRBD1 (5 bases). This CDR3 has 16 amino acids. Germline V gene sequence: CDR1 SGHVS, CDR2 FNYEAQ. V was cut by 1 base and J by 4 bases, with 16 bases left in between. CDR3 DNA: TGTGCCAGCAGCTTAGGCCAGACGGGGCTGGGCACTGAAGCTTTCTTT. Translating gives CASSLGQTGLGTEAFF. Based on the CDR3 plus reference TRBV7-6 and TRBJ1-1, the full variable domain is GAGVSQSPRYKVTKRGQDVALRCDPISGHVSLYWYRQALGQGPEFLTYFNYEAQQDKSGLPNDRFSAERPEGSISTLTIQRTEQRDSAMYRCASSLGQTGLGTEAFFGQGTRLTVV.

V is TRBV7-9 and J is TRBJ2-6; TRBD1 agrees at 11 bases. V dropped 6 bases and J dropped 4; count of bases not matched to a gene: 8. This CDR3 spans 17 amino acids. Germline values: CDR1 SEHNR, CDR2 FQNEAQ (reference sequence). The CDR3 spells CASSSGQGAIGANVLTF. The CDR3 DNA sequence: TGTGCCAGCAGTTCAGGACAGGGGGCGATAGGGGCCAACGTCCTGACTTTC.

V and J are TRBV19 and TRBJ1-6, with D perhaps TRBD1 (6 bases). The V end lost 8 bases, the J end lost 8 bases, and 16 bases lay between the germline ends. CDR1 LNHDA and CDR2 SQIVND come from the germline V gene (reference sequence). The CDR3 length is 14 residues. CDR3: CASPAGTSYSPLHF. In DNA form, the CDR3 reads TGTGCCAGTCCTGCCGGGACAAGCTATTCACCCCTCCACTTT.

This clone was seen only once. The chain carries TRBV28 and TRBJ2-5; TRBD2 matches at 7 bases. This CDR3 contains 15 residues. With V trimmed by 5 bases and J by 4 bases, 10 bases remained unmatched. Germline CDR1 and CDR2: MDHEN and SYDVKM. CDR3 nucleotide sequence: TGTGCCAGCAGTGGCGCCGGGGGGTATAGAGAGACCCAGTACTTC. Its translation: CASSGAGGYRETQYF.

V usage is TRBV7-6 and J usage is TRBJ1-6, with TRBD1 identical over 7 bases. V gave up 5 bases and J gave up 3 bases; unmatched junction bases: 4. Germline CDR1 SGHVS, CDR2 FNYEAQ. The CDR3 consists of 15 residues. The CDR3: CASSPRDSYNSPLHF. The DNA for the CDR3 is TGTGCCAGCAGCCCAAGGGACAGCTATAATTCACCCCTCCACTTT.

The genes are TRBV30 and TRBJ2-3; TRBD2 matches at 9 bases. The V and J ends lost 2 bases and 1 base, in that order; junction bases with no gene match: 7. This CDR3 is 16 amino acids long. Germline V gene sequence: CDR1 GTSNPN, CDR2 SVGIG (reference sequence). CDR3 residues: CAWSIEVAGGTDTQYF. The CDR3 nucleotides are TGTGCCTGGAGTATCGAGGTAGCGGGGGGCACAGATACGCAGTATTTT.

The gene calls are TRBV19 and TRBJ1-1; 9 bases are a match to TRBD1. Germline V gene lookup returns CDR1 LNHDA and CDR2 SQIVND (reference sequence). Trimming cost V 8 bases and J 9 bases; bases outside gene matches: 7. This CDR3 spans 12 amino acids. The CDR3 spells CASATGGRKAFF. Here the CDR3 DNA reads TGTGCCAGTGCGACAGGGGGGAGGAAAGCTTTCTTT.

This clone was found once. The chain recombines TRBV7-9 with TRBJ2-1; 10 bases fit TRBD2. CDR3 size: 15 residues. Trimming cost V 3 bases and J 5 bases; bases outside gene matches: 4. Germline-derived CDR1 and CDR2 are SEHNR and FQNEAQ (reference sequence). The CDR3 DNA is TGTGCCAGCAGCTTCAGTAGCGGGGGGAACAATGAGCAGTTCTTC. This encodes CASSFSSGGNNEQFF.

In its sample, this clone was seen a few times. This sequence joins TRBV28 and TRBJ1-6, with D tentatively TRBD1 (6 bases). V was trimmed by 5 bases and J by 10 bases, leaving 12 bases between them. The V gene's germline CDR1 is MDHEN and CDR2 SYDVKM. The CDR3 runs to 13 residues. CDR3 region: CASSRGLGSPLHF. CDR3 in DNA: TGTGCCAGCAGTCGGGGGCTCGGCTCACCCCTCCACTTT.

The chain joins TRBV6-1 to TRBJ1-3, with 7 bases lining up with TRBD1. This CDR3 region has 17 residues. CDR1 and CDR2 (germline): MNHNS, SASEGT. V lost 4 bases and J lost 0; bases outside the gene matches: 9. Here the CDR3 reads CASSGRTGLLSGNTIYF. In nucleotides, the CDR3 is TGTGCCAGCAGTGGGAGGACAGGCTTGCTCTCTGGAAACACCATATATTTT.

The chain combines TRBV30 with TRBJ1-1; D gene uncertain. Germline V lookup: CDR1 GTSNPN, CDR2 SVGIG (reference sequence). The CDR3 has 14 amino acids. Between the trimmed V and J ends, which lost 0 bases and 2 bases, there was a span of 10 bases. The CDR3 DNA sequence: TGTGCCTGGAGTGTTGTTACGGTAAACACTGAAGCTTTCTTT. Amino acids: CAWSVVTVNTEAFF.

Comments on this clone: The same CDR3 arises from other DNA sequences in this sample as well. The V call is TRBV7-9, the J call TRBJ2-7, with a tentative D call TRBD2 (6 bases). V was cut by 1 base and J by 0 bases, with 7 bases left in between. Germline lookup yields CDR1 SEHNR and CDR2 FQNEAQ (reference sequence). The CDR3 contains 14 residues. The CDR3 coding sequence is TGTGCCAGCAGCTTAGGGGGGGTCTCCTACGAGCAGTACTTC. It yields the protein CASSLGGVSYEQYF.

This chain links TRBV10-2 with TRBJ1-5; D is possibly TRBD1 (5 bases). The CDR3 totals 13 residues. The germline V gene encodes CDR1 WSHSY and CDR2 SAAADI. V was cut by 5 bases and J by 4 bases, with 9 bases left in between. CDR3 sequence reads: CASSRGLNQPQHF. CDR3 DNA sequence: TGCGCCAGCAGTCGGGGCCTAAATCAGCCCCAGCATTTT.